Here is one T cell receptor (beta chain) with its context. The data were taken from a study of T cell changes during pregnancy in multiple sclerosis. The CDR3 runs 14 residues. V lost 5 bases, J lost 0 bases, and 11 bases lay in between. CDR1 SEHNR and CDR2 FQNEAQ come from the germline V gene (reference sequence). Profiled with immunoSEQ multiplex PCR; TCRdb holds only in-frame clones, not every one. The sample has just under 65,000 clones; roughly 91% are singletons. The sample in question was peripheral blood, obtained after pregnancy. The origin of this receptor is a female donor in good health, enrolled as a control in a pregnancy study. This chain uses TRBV7-9 with TRBJ2-7, with a tentative D call TRBD1 (5 bases). This chain's CDR3 is CASSPDSSSYEQYF. CDR3 in DNA: TGTGCCAGCAGCCCAGACAGTTCCTCCTACGAGCAGTACTTC.